These 7 T cell receptor beta chains were sequenced from one sample in a study of T-cell memory formation after mild COVID-19. One entry per CDR3 protein results from TCRdb running MiXCR on the 5' RACE reads. The sample consists of about 140,000 distinct CDR3 sequences, 6% to 7% of them appearing once. The sequenced sample consisted of PBMCs or a T cell subset sorted from them (not recorded which). The receptors here all came from an adult woman who had mild COVID-19 (a few samples of this study predate the infection). Cell type and time point are not known.

This clonotype came up many times. The chain carries TRBV5-1 and TRBJ2-2; 8 positions match TRBD2. This CDR3 region has 20 residues. With V trimmed by 0 bases and J by 0 bases, 13 bases remained unmatched. Germline V gene lookup returns CDR1 SGHRS and CDR2 YFSETQ. This CDR3 is CASSLEARRALAANTGELFF. The CDR3 DNA follows: TGCGCCAGCAGCTTGGAAGCCCGCCGAGCACTAGCGGCGAACACCGGGGAGCTGTTTTTT.

This clonotype was counted a few times. The J gene is TRBJ1-1, the V gene TRBV3-1; possible D gene TRBD1, 6 bases. This CDR3 contains 13 residues. Looked up from germline, CDR1 is LGHDT and CDR2 is YNNKEL (reference sequence). Trimming took 4 bases from V and 4 from J, leaving 10 bases between them. In DNA, the CDR3 is TGTGCCAGCAGCCGAGGGGGGGGCACTGAAGCTTTCTTT. Amino acids: CASSRGGGTEAFF.

This clonotype was detected many times. The chain employs TRBV29-1 and TRBJ1-2; a possible D gene is TRBD1 (5 bases). Germline V gene lookup returns CDR1 SQVTM and CDR2 ANQGSEA. V was clipped by 1 base and J by 4 bases, with 19 bases between them. The CDR3 contains 16 residues. CDR3: CSVEGTGPRAGYGYTF. The CDR3 DNA reads as TGCAGCGTTGAAGGGACGGGGCCGAGGGCTGGCTATGGCTACACCTTC.

This clonotype was observed at least ten times. V gene TRBV29-1 combines with J gene TRBJ1-1; tentative D call: TRBD1 (5 bases). V lost 2 bases and J lost 8, with 15 bases in between. There are 13 residues in the CDR3. Germline V gene sequence: CDR1 SQVTM, CDR2 ANQGSEA. This CDR3 reads CSVEYRQRAEAFF. In nucleotides, the CDR3 is TGCAGCGTTGAATACAGGCAGCGGGCCGAAGCTTTCTTT. The variable domain in full, completed from reference TRBV29-1 and TRBJ1-1, reads SAVISQKPSRDICQRGTSLTIQCQVDSQVTMMFWYRQQPGQSLTLIATANQGSEATYESGFVIDKFPISRPNLTFSTLTVSNMSPEDSSIYLCSVEYRQRAEAFFGQGTRLTVV.

This clonotype was detected ten times or more. This chain uses TRBV5-1 with TRBJ2-5, with 10 bases matching TRBD2. The V segment lost 1 base and the J segment 4 bases; nucleotides outside the gene matches: 7. Germline CDR1 is SGHRS and CDR2 is YFSETQ. This CDR3 spans 16 amino acids. Here the CDR3 DNA reads TGCGCCAGCAGCTTGAGGGCTAGCGGGAGTGGAGAGACCCAGTACTTC. Translation: CASSLRASGSGETQYF.

This clonotype was detected many times. The V call is TRBV7-2, the J call TRBJ2-5, with TRBD2 as a possible D gene (6 bases). The germline CDR1 and CDR2 sequences are SGHTA and FQGNSA. The CDR3 loop spans 12 amino acids. Trimming stripped 6 bases from V and 6 bases from J, with 11 bases between. The chain's CDR3 is CASSSTRQTQYF. The CDR3 coding sequence is TGTGCCAGCAGTTCGACTAGACAGACCCAGTACTTC.

This clonotype was seen only a few times. The chain has TRBV2 and TRBJ2-3; perhaps TRBD2 as D (6 bases). The CDR3 runs to 15 residues. Trimming cost V 3 bases and J 10 bases, with 20 bases left between them. Germline CDR1 and CDR2: SNHLY and FYNNEI. For the CDR3, the DNA is TGTGCCAGCAGTGATTCCGAGCGGGTGGACTCGTCGCAGTATTTT. It translates to CASSDSERVDSSQYF.